Listed below are T cell receptor beta chains from one sample, sequenced in a study of blood T cell repertoires in COVID-19. Assay: immunoSEQ multiplex PCR; the TCRdb copy retains only in-frame clones and omits some. The table shows fewer than 200,000 clones, with roughly nine tenths occurring only once. Input material: peripheral blood. These receptors were taken from a young man who had recovered from COVID-19. The conserved cysteine and the conserved F or W are not part of the CDR3 here. D genes are given only for firm matches.

ASSSLDQPQH	TRBV6-5	NA	TRBJ1-5
ASSLALPGGEQY	TRBV5-6	TRBD2	TRBJ2-7
ASSLAWTGSDYGYT	TRBV7-9	TRBD1	TRBJ1-2
ASSLGTAYEQY	TRBV27	TRBD1	TRBJ2-7
ASSHTARGEKLF	TRBV4-1	NA	TRBJ1-4
ASRGGQETQY	TRBV28	NA	TRBJ2-5
ASSKAPDRDSGPDTQY	TRBV21-1	NA	TRBJ2-3
ASSATPGVRNTEAF	TRBV9	NA	TRBJ1-1
ASSPGLAGAYNEQF	TRBV7-2	TRBD2	TRBJ2-1
ASSRYEQY	TRBV28	NA	TRBJ2-7
ASSFSGPYEQY	TRBV12-3/TRBV12-4	NA	TRBJ2-7
ASSPTSGSYEQY	TRBV18	TRBD2	TRBJ2-7
ASSLGQNYEQY	TRBV27	TRBD1	TRBJ2-7
ASSMDREPRETQY	TRBV19	TRBD1	TRBJ2-5
ASSREGKGTEAF	TRBV3-1/TRBV3-2	NA	TRBJ1-1
ASSPASGSGTGELF	TRBV19	TRBD2	TRBJ2-2
ASGRRTDGEAF	TRBV6-5	NA	TRBJ1-1
ASSVTSGRGNTEAF	TRBV7-8	NA	TRBJ1-1
ASSTTGGQETQY	TRBV9	TRBD1	TRBJ2-5
ASSLSGSFYNEQF	TRBV7-9	TRBD2	TRBJ2-1
ASSPRQGNNYGYT	TRBV9	TRBD1	TRBJ1-2
AWAPGLELYEQY	TRBV30	TRBD2	TRBJ2-7
ASSFGGNTEAF	TRBV7-9	NA	TRBJ1-1
ASRPGTNQETQY	TRBV7-2	TRBD2	TRBJ2-5
ASSLSGWNTEAF	TRBV28	NA	TRBJ1-1
ASRLTGRPPAF	TRBV27	NA	TRBJ1-1